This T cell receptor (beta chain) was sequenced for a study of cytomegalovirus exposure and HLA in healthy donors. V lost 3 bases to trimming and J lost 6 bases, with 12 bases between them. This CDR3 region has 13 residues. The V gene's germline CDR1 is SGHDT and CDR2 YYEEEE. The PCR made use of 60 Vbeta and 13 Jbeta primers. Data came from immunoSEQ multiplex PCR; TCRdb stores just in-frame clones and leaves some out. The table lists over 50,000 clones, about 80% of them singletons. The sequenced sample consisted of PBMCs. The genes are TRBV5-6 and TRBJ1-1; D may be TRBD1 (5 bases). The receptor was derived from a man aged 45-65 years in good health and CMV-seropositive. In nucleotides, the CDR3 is TGTGCCAGCAGCTGGTGGGGGGTTGCTGAAGCTTTCTTT. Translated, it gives CASSWWGVAEAFF.